Sequencing of this TCR beta chain was carried out in a study of cytomegalovirus exposure and HLA in healthy donors. Across the whole study: Among the roughly 430 genotyped donors, around 81% were placed in the Caucasian-associated ancestry cluster.

The PCR employed 60 Vbeta primers together with 13 Jbeta primers. How the authors handled the data: An analysis that came later counted some 85 million unique TCR beta chains, 10 million to 12 million shared. Clones were sequenced by immunoSEQ multiplex PCR, and TCRdb holds only the in-frame ones, with some missing. V, J and clone size reflect that table, while D and trimming were determined from the DNA. This repertoire includes some 30,000 clones. The germline V gene encodes CDR1 SGHRS and CDR2 YFSETQ. The V segment lost 5 bases and the J segment 4 bases; nucleotides outside the gene matches: 7. This CDR3 contains 15 residues.

The rearrangement joins TRBV5-1 to TRBJ2-5, with 11 bases matching TRBD2. Sequenced sample: PBMCs. The source is a woman in her 40s in good health and CMV-seropositive. The CDR3 here is CASRETSGSGETQYF. Here the CDR3 DNA reads TGCGCCAGCAGAGAAACTAGCGGGAGTGGAGAGACCCAGTACTTC.